One sample yielded the 7 T cell receptor beta chains listed below, sequenced in a study of T cells expressing NK-cell markers. TCRdb reanalyzed the 5' RACE reads, giving one entry per CDR3 protein sequence and no DNA. Recorded for this sample: a few hundred thousand distinct CDR3 sequences. The sequenced material came from blood T cells: a sorted CD56 or NKG2C T cell subset, CD4+ or CD8+ T cells, or bulk PBMC T cells (not recorded which). These receptor sequences come from a woman aged 50 to 60 in good health.

This chain links TRBV5-1 with TRBJ2-7. There are 13 residues in the CDR3. The germline V gene has CDR1 SGHRS and CDR2 YFSETQ. CDR3 loop: CASSSRHPYEQYF.

The chain is built from TRBV7-6 and TRBJ2-1. This CDR3 has 12 amino acids. The germline V gene has CDR1 SGHVS and CDR2 FNYEAQ. The CDR3: CASSLDTDEQFF.

This chain uses TRBV7-8 with TRBJ1-2; without DNA, the TCRdb call of TRBD1 cannot be checked. The CDR3 contains 14 residues. Germline lookup yields CDR1 SGHVS and CDR2 FQNEAQ. The CDR3 sequence is CASSTTGTSYGYTF.

The rearrangement links TRBV7-6 to TRBJ2-2; with no DNA, the TCRdb D assignment of TRBD2 cannot be verified. The CDR3 spans 18 residues. Germline values: CDR1 SGHVS, CDR2 FNYEAQ. The CDR3 sequence is CASSPGLAQFSGPGELFF.

This chain connects TRBV9 to TRBJ2-2. Germline V gene lookup returns CDR1 SGDLS and CDR2 YYNGEE. The CDR3 totals 12 residues. CDR3: CASGRETGELFF.

J is TRBJ1-2 and V is TRBV27; with no DNA, the TCRdb D assignment of TRBD1 cannot be verified. CDR1 and CDR2 from the germline V gene are MNHEY and SMNVEV (reference sequence). The CDR3 is 16 amino acids. The CDR3 protein is CASSLSTARPHYGYTF.

V is TRBV24-1 and J is TRBJ2-7; TCRdb names TRBD1, which stays unverified in the absence of DNA. The V gene's germline CDR1 is KGHDR and CDR2 SFDVKD. This CDR3 spans 13 amino acids. The CDR3 is CATSDRGPGEQYF.